These T cell receptor beta chains were read from a single sample in a study of control samples from healthy donors and cancer patients. Sequenced by immunoSEQ multiplex PCR; TCRdb stores in-frame clones only, minus some. The table lists tens of thousands of clones, 84% of them singletons. Sequencing used blood. The origin of the receptors is a man aged 50-59 years in good health. Each CDR3 is given with its conserved first and last residue. The D gene is left open where the match is weak. Expanded clones are given a class, and other clones once, few, many or no size at all.

V gene: TRBV10-3
D gene: NA
clone size: NA
J gene: TRBJ1-4
CDR3 DNA: TGTGCCATCAGTGAGAGGACACAGGGTTGGCCTGATCGTGAAAAACTGTTTTTT
CDR3 protein: CAISERTQGWPDREKLFF

V gene: TRBV20-1
D gene: TRBD1
clone size: NA
J gene: TRBJ1-2
CDR3 DNA: TGCAGTGCCAAGGGGGCAAATGGCTACACCTTC
CDR3 protein: CSAKGANGYTF

V gene: TRBV7-9
D gene: NA
clone size: NA
J gene: TRBJ1-1
CDR3 DNA: TGTGCCAGCAGGTTTAGCGTCGTCGACACTGAAGCTTTCTTT
CDR3 protein: CASRFSVVDTEAFF

V gene: TRBV3-1/TRBV3-2
D gene: NA
clone size: NA
J gene: TRBJ2-1
CDR3 DNA: TGTGCCAGCAGCCAAGGAGTCGGGGGTTTGGGCTCCTACAATGAGCAGTTCTTC
CDR3 protein: CASSQGVGGLGSYNEQFF

V gene: TRBV11-2
D gene: NA
clone size: NA
J gene: TRBJ2-3
CDR3 DNA: TGTGCCAGCAGCTTAAGCGGCGGGGCAATCACAGATACGCAGTATTTT
CDR3 protein: CASSLSGGAITDTQYF

V gene: TRBV9
D gene: NA
clone size: NA
J gene: TRBJ2-7
CDR3 DNA: TGTGCCAGCAGCCCATCCGGGGCGGAATACGAGCAGTACTTC
CDR3 protein: CASSPSGAEYEQYF

V gene: TRBV6-6
D gene: NA
clone size: many
J gene: TRBJ1-5
CDR3 DNA: TGTGCCAGCAGTTACACCTTTGAAAGACCCTGGGAACCCCAGCATTTT
CDR3 protein: CASSYTFERPWEPQHF

V gene: TRBV7-8
D gene: NA
clone size: NA
J gene: TRBJ2-7
CDR3 DNA: TGTGCCAGCAGCTTAGAGGCGCGTCCGTTCTACGAGCAGTACTTC
CDR3 protein: CASSLEARPFYEQYF

V gene: TRBV6-8
D gene: NA
clone size: NA
J gene: TRBJ1-1
CDR3 DNA: TGTGCCAGCAGTGCCAGGAGGAGCGAAATGAACACTGAAGCTTTCTTT
CDR3 protein: CASSARRSEMNTEAFF

V gene: TRBV19
D gene: NA
clone size: NA
J gene: TRBJ1-1
CDR3 DNA: TGTGCCAGTAGCACAGGGACCGAAGCTTTCTTT
CDR3 protein: CASSTGTEAFF

V gene: TRBV3-1/TRBV3-2
D gene: NA
clone size: NA
J gene: TRBJ2-3
CDR3 DNA: TGTGCCAGCAGCCAGGGGGGCCTGCATACGCAGTATTTT
CDR3 protein: CASSQGGLHTQYF

V gene: TRBV5-4
D gene: TRBD2
clone size: NA
J gene: TRBJ2-2
CDR3 DNA: TGTGCCAGCAGCCTCCCGACTAGCCCCACCGGGGAGCTGTTTTTT
CDR3 protein: CASSLPTSPTGELFF

V gene: TRBV10-3
D gene: NA
clone size: NA
J gene: TRBJ1-1
CDR3 DNA: TGTGCCATCACCGAGGGGGAGGTCACTGAAGCTTTCTTT
CDR3 protein: CAITEGEVTEAFF

V gene: TRBV7-2
D gene: NA
clone size: NA
J gene: TRBJ2-3
CDR3 DNA: TGTGCCAGCAGCTTACTGCGCACAGATACGCAGTATTTT
CDR3 protein: CASSLLRTDTQYF

V gene: TRBV9
D gene: NA
clone size: few
J gene: TRBJ2-7
CDR3 DNA: TGTGCCAGCAGCGTGGAGTCTTGGGGGAGCGAGCAGTACTTC
CDR3 protein: CASSVESWGSEQYF

V gene: TRBV5-1
D gene: TRBD2
clone size: NA
J gene: TRBJ2-3
CDR3 DNA: TGCGCCAGCTCAGGACTAGCGGGCCACACAGATACGCAGTATTTT
CDR3 protein: CASSGLAGHTDTQYF

V gene: TRBV21-1
D gene: NA
clone size: NA
J gene: TRBJ1-6
CDR3 DNA: TGTGCCAGCAGCAAAGTGAAGGGGGCGCCCTATAATTCACCCCTCCACTTT
CDR3 protein: CASSKVKGAPYNSPLHF

V gene: TRBV11-3
D gene: NA
clone size: NA
J gene: TRBJ1-5
CDR3 DNA: TGTGCCAGCAGCCAGAGGGGGACTGAGGGGAATCAGCCCCAGCATTTT
CDR3 protein: CASSQRGTEGNQPQHF

V gene: TRBV7-9
D gene: NA
clone size: once
J gene: TRBJ1-1
CDR3 DNA: TGTGCCAGCAGCTTGGAATGGCGAAACACTGAAGCTTTCTTT
CDR3 protein: CASSLEWRNTEAFF

V gene: TRBV4-1
D gene: TRBD1
clone size: NA
J gene: TRBJ2-3
CDR3 DNA: TGCGCCAGCAGCCAAGATCCCGAGGGGGCTTGGGATACGCAGTATTTT
CDR3 protein: CASSQDPEGAWDTQYF

V gene: TRBV27
D gene: NA
clone size: few
J gene: TRBJ1-3
CDR3 DNA: TGTGCCAGCAGTTCCCTAGAAGGTGGGACGGCGATTAAACTCACCATATATTTT
CDR3 protein: CASSSLEGGTAIKLTIYF